This entry features one T cell receptor beta chain sequence. Its antigen remains unknown. For the second PCR, which ran for roughly 7 to 11 cycles, a sample-barcoded 5' primer and a J-beta primer mix were used. Unique molecular identifiers of 12 random nucleotides labeled each cDNA. MiXCR was run by TCRdb on the 5' RACE reads, yielding one entry per CDR3 protein. There are more than 550,000 distinct CDR3 sequences in the sample; 20% to 25% occur only once, and roughly 22% lies in the top ten. This CDR3 contains 17 residues. The V gene's germline CDR1 is SEHNR and CDR2 FQNEAQ (reference sequence). V dropped 0 bases and J dropped 2 bases, with 16 bases sitting between them. The data belong to a study of blood T cells in healthy people across ages. At the level of the study: About one barcoded TCR beta cDNA was captured per two T cells. Study-level points and caveats: Versus aged donors, long-lived donors had higher diversity and more naive CD4+ cells. With unsorted PBMCs, a conclusive comparison of naive versus antigen-experienced cells was not possible.

V and J are TRBV7-9 and TRBJ1-2, with unresolved D. The origin of this receptor is a man aged 70 or older in good health. Input material: blood. CDR3 sequence: CASSLALAGKVNYGYTF. The CDR3 region has the DNA TGTGCCAGCAGCTTAGCTTTGGCGGGCAAGGTGAACTATGGCTACACCTTC.